A single sample gave rise to the 13 T cell receptor beta chains below, sequenced in a study of response to subunit inactivated influenza vaccine. TCRdb processed the RT-PCR reads anew with MiXCR; each CDR3 protein has one entry. The table lists about 580,000 distinct CDR3 sequences, 14% of them singletons. The sequencing here drew on PBMCs from blood, taken about 11 days after vaccination. Every receptor here comes from a man between 50 and 59 years old who received an inactivated influenza vaccine.

V is TRBV15 and J is TRBJ2-4, with D perhaps matching TRBD1 (5 bases). Germline V gene lookup returns CDR1 LNHNV and CDR2 YYDKDF (reference sequence). The CDR3 spans 16 residues. V shed 2 bases and J shed 0 bases, with 11 bases lying between them. The CDR3: CATSRLPGLAKNIQYF. In DNA, the CDR3 is TGTGCCACCAGCAGACTCCCAGGGCTAGCCAAAAACATTCAGTACTTC. The full variable domain, in which reference TRBV15 and TRBJ2-4 provide the parts outside the CDR3, is DAMVIQNPRYQVTQFGKPVTLSCSQTLNHNVMYWYQQKSSQAPKLLFHYYDKDFNNEADTPDNFQSRRPNTSFCFLDIRSPGLGDTAMYLCATSRLPGLAKNIQYFGAGTRLSVL.

This clonotype was found once. The chain has TRBV28 and TRBJ2-7, with D hard to call. Between the trimmed V and J ends, which lost 3 bases and 3 bases, there was a span of 15 bases. This CDR3 is 15 amino acids long. Germline V gene sequence: CDR1 MDHEN, CDR2 SYDVKM. The chain's CDR3 is CASSFPIGPYYEQYF. CDR3 DNA: TGTGCCAGCAGTTTTCCGATCGGCCCCTACTACGAGCAGTACTTC.

This clonotype was detected a few times. V gene TRBV5-1 combines with J gene TRBJ2-1, with D tentatively TRBD2 (5 bases). CDR3 length: 14 residues. V was shortened by 5 bases and J by 8 bases, with 17 bases between the two germline ends. Germline assignment: CDR1 SGHRS and CDR2 YFSETQ. The CDR3 sequence is CASRRAGSADEQFF. The CDR3 nucleotides are TGCGCCAGCAGGAGGGCAGGTTCTGCAGATGAGCAGTTCTTC.

The chain carries TRBV28 and TRBJ2-1; D remains unclear. Germline V gene data show CDR1 as MDHEN and CDR2 as SYDVKM. This CDR3 contains 14 residues. V dropped 6 bases and J dropped 4 bases, with 13 bases sitting between them. The CDR3 region is CASSPSTTYNEQFF. In DNA, the CDR3 is TGTGCCAGCAGCCCTTCAACTACGTACAATGAGCAGTTCTTC.

This clonotype was counted many times. The V call is TRBV4-2, the J call TRBJ2-1; 9 bases are a match to TRBD1. The CDR3 has 13 residues. CDR1 is LGHNA, CDR2 YNFKEQ, per germline. J was trimmed by 5 bases and V by 6 bases; bases with no gene match: 2. The CDR3 protein is CASRRTGDNEQFF. CDR3 in DNA: TGTGCCAGCAGACGGACAGGGGACAATGAGCAGTTCTTC.

This clonotype appeared a few times. V and J are TRBV5-1 and TRBJ2-3, with 10 bases matching TRBD1. Trimming removed 6 bases from V and 4 bases from J; junction bases left unmatched: 8. Germline V CDR1 and CDR2: SGHRS, YFSETQ. The CDR3 is 15 amino acids. As DNA, the CDR3 is TGCGCCAGCAAACCCGGGACAGGGGTGGCAGATACGCAGTATTTT. It is translated as CASKPGTGVADTQYF.

The chain links TRBV4-3 to TRBJ2-1, with TRBD2 as a possible D gene (5 bases). Per the germline V gene, CDR1 is LGHNA and CDR2 is YSLEER. The CDR3 covers 15 residues. Trimming removed 2 bases at V and 7 bases at J, with 15 bases between. In DNA, the CDR3 is TGCGCCAGCAGCCAAAAGAGGGTTTGGGAGAATGAGCAGTTCTTC. It is translated as CASSQKRVWENEQFF.

The chain joins TRBV29-1 to TRBJ2-5; no clear D. Between the trimmed V and J ends, which lost 3 bases and 0 bases, there was a span of 8 bases. Germline assignment: CDR1 SQVTM and CDR2 ANQGSEA. The CDR3 runs 13 residues. This CDR3 is CSVDRLDQETQYF. CDR3 DNA: TGCAGCGTTGACAGGCTAGACCAAGAGACCCAGTACTTC.

This clonotype was found many times. V usage is TRBV24-1 and J usage is TRBJ2-1; D perhaps matches TRBD1 (5 bases). The CDR3 extends over 14 amino acids. Trimming removed 4 bases at V and 5 bases at J, with 11 bases between. Germline V gene data show CDR1 as KGHDR and CDR2 as SFDVKD. CDR3 DNA sequence: TGTGCCACCAGTGACCCACGACAGAACAATGAGCAGTTCTTC. Translating it yields CATSDPRQNNEQFF.

The rearrangement joins TRBV3-1 to TRBJ2-1, with 13 bases aligning to TRBD2. This CDR3 is built from 13 residues. The V gene end was trimmed by 4 bases and the J gene end by 14 bases; junction bases not matched to a gene: 5. The germline gives CDR1 LGHDT, CDR2 YNNKEL (reference sequence). This CDR3 is CASSRGLAGAKFF. The CDR3 DNA is TGTGCCAGCAGCCGAGGACTAGCGGGAGCAAAGTTCTTC.

This chain links TRBV28 with TRBJ1-1, with TRBD1 matching 8 bases. The germline CDR1 and CDR2 sequences are MDHEN and SYDVKM. The CDR3 has 11 amino acids. V was pared by 8 bases and J by 9 bases, with 5 bases of the junction left unmatched. CDR3 amino acids: CASESGGQAFF. In DNA form, the CDR3 reads TGTGCCAGCGAATCAGGGGGCCAAGCTTTCTTT.

This clonotype was detected a few times. The chain employs TRBV10-3 and TRBJ2-5, with a weak D call TRBD2 (6 bases). CDR1 is ENHRY and CDR2 is SYGVKD in the germline V gene. V lost 5 bases, J lost 5 bases, and 12 bases lay in between. The CDR3 extends over 13 amino acids. The CDR3 DNA follows: TGTGCCATCAGTCCACGGGAGCAGGAGACCCAGTACTTC. The encoded protein is CAISPREQETQYF.

This rearrangement joins TRBV20-1 to TRBJ2-1, with D tentatively TRBD1 or TRBD2 (5 bases each). Germline CDR1 and CDR2: DFQATT and SNEGSKA (reference sequence). This CDR3 has 19 amino acids. Trimming cost V 5 bases and J 0 bases, with 26 bases left between them. The CDR3 region has the DNA TGCAGTGCTCCCTACAGGAGGCGGCATGTTGGACCCTCCTACAATGAGCAGTTCTTC. This gives the protein CSAPYRRRHVGPSYNEQFF.